What follows describes a single T cell receptor (beta chain). This clonotype was observed many times. This clone's antigen is unknown. The sample holds no much larger clone one base away, and base qualities are not on file. The time point label of this sample denotes: newly diagnosed GD, antithyroid drugs for less than 3 months. RNA was extracted from PBMCs in TRIzol for both TCR sequencing and RNA sequencing. The diagnosis of Graves' disease followed American Thyroid Association guidelines. Patients were recruited from an endocrinology department in Xi'an, China. Each patient gave around 9 milliliters of peripheral blood, collected in an EDTA anticoagulant tube. Ficoll Paque Plus density gradient separation was used to isolate PBMCs, and no additional T cell sorting was done. An Agilent 2100 Bioanalyzer and agarose gel were used to check RNA quality, and a NanoDrop 2000 was used to measure RNA concentration.

The data stem from a study of regulatory T cells in long-lasting Graves disease (dated by TCRdb to about 2021). For the wider study: Antithyroid drugs had been taken for less than 3 months by newly diagnosed Graves' disease patients. Patients with persistent Graves' disease were compared with patients with newly diagnosed Graves' disease using TCR sequencing and RNA sequencing of peripheral blood. The study was registered as a clinical trial and conducted in China. TCR sequencing covered some 13 persistent and around 20 newly diagnosed Graves' disease patients, around 33 samples in total. General study outcomes and caveats: Lower TCR Shannon entropy and fewer highly expanded clones were observed in persistent Graves' disease patients than in newly diagnosed patients, which suggested clonal expansion. The authors noted that the small sample size was a limitation that may lower accuracy. The study examined only peripheral blood because the primary lesion, thyroid tissue, could not be accessed. A larger number of public clonotypes was shared among persistent patients (under 3,000) than among newly diagnosed patients (approximately 1,000). Sequencing and analysis were limited to the TCR beta chain.

The library was produced with multiplex PCR. The sample was run on an Illumina HiSeq 4000. CDR3 regions were amplified by Arm-PCR with iRepertoire HTBI primers to construct TCR beta libraries. Before sequencing, the PCR products underwent gel purification. Per the authors' processing: Gene usage analysis of CDR3 amino acid clonotypes relied on the roughly 64 TRBV and about 13 TRBJ segments identified across samples. COPE and FqMerger were used to merge the filtered high-quality paired reads into contigs. BLAST was used to align contigs to the IMGT TRBV, TRBD and TRBJ reference genes, and CDR3 was defined following IMGT. Highly expanded clones were defined as clonotypes with a frequency above 0.1%. Shannon entropy was used to measure repertoire diversity, and the Gini coefficient was used to measure V-J evenness. Clonotypes shared by more than one individual were considered public. TCRdb ran its own pipeline on the public reads, namely fastp trimming at Q25 and MiXCR clone calling, and kept in-frame beta chains. All rows with the same CDR3 protein become a single entry with the most common DNA and genes. These V and J calls are TCRdb output, not the study's own analysis. For this sample there are a few hundred thousand distinct CDR3 sequences; about 13% appear just once. Roughly 10% of the sample is taken by the ten largest.

The sample was also reused in another study, on T cells in Graves' hyperthyroidism and ophthalmopathy. Drawing on the second study: Graves' hyperthyroidism was defined as stable when no progression to ophthalmopathy occurred over 18 months of follow-up. Hyperthyroidism patients were aged 18 to 65 years and newly diagnosed, with disease duration of less than 2 months. Patients with uncontrolled infections, other autoimmune diseases, pregnancy or lactation were excluded. Clinical symptoms, serum thyroxine and TRAb, thyroid ultrasound, and orbital computed tomography formed the basis for the diagnoses. For the first round of RT-PCR on the TCR CDR3, the HTBI primer set was used together with the Qiagen OneStep RT-PCR kit. Most expanded thyroid clonotypes (frequency above 0.001) were also found in blood, which suggests that blood repertoires may mirror thyroid immune responses. A 13 V-J signature model separated ophthalmopathy from stable hyperthyroidism, with 87.88% sensitivity and about 81% specificity in cross-validation and 80%/75% in testing. In validation, progression to ophthalmopathy was predicted by the model with 70.59% sensitivity and 72% to 85% specificity, a median of about 6.4 months before onset. A discovery cohort of about a hundred patients, roughly 43 with Graves' ophthalmopathy and 57 with stable Graves' hyperthyroidism, was used to find distinguishing TCR V-J signatures. An independent validation cohort of 18 to 20 hyperthyroidism patients and more than 15 patients who later progressed to ophthalmopathy tested prospective prediction of ophthalmopathy. For training and testing, the roughly 93 patients in the discovery cohort were randomly divided in a 7:3 ratio. Thyroid tissue and blood T-cell repertoires from about six Graves' hyperthyroidism patients were also compared in the study. Once sampling was done, hyperthyroidism patients were given methimazole at a starting dose of 30 mg daily, whereas ophthalmopathy patients were given high-dose intravenous methylprednisolone. Libraries were constructed in a second round of multiplex PCR, after which size selection and purification were performed. Paired-end sequencing of the libraries was performed with 100 bp reads on an Illumina HiSeq2000. SOAPnuke was used to process the raw data, removing reads that contained adapters or uncalled bases, had a mean Phred below 15, or lacked an exact match to the constant primer or identifier. COPE v1.2.5 was used to merge high-quality paired reads, and clonotypes were defined as unique nucleotide sequences. MiTCR v1.1 was used to align the clonotypes against IMGT TRBV, TRBD and TRBJ reference segments. The analysis was restricted to V-J combinations with a frequency above 0.0001, which together covered roughly 99% of the repertoires. A TCS score was defined as the ratio between F50 (clonal expansion) and ExV (chaos), using BLOSUM62-based TCRdist between CDR3 peptides within each V-J. Welch's t-statistics and random forest reduced approximately 520 V-J features to 10 to 15, which were used in a naive Bayes classifier (R e1071). Sample size was not statistically predetermined, and investigators were not blinded to group allocation. According to the paper, TCR Vbeta CDR3 sequencing was carried out on 135 peripheral blood samples, which came from approximately 43 ophthalmopathy, 75 or so hyperthyroidism and approximately 17 progressor patients.

Specimen: peripheral blood mononuclear cells (PBMCs), collected at new diagnosis, from a patient treated with antithyroid drugs. The receptor was isolated from a man aged 30 to 45 with Graves disease. Donor details come from another sample of the same person, matched by shared clones.

The DNA sequence is TGTGCCAGCAGTTGGGCTTCGGCAACTAATGAAAAACTGTTTTTT. This yields the protein CASSWASATNEKLFF. The chain is made from TRBV7-9 and TRBJ1-4, with the D gene not confidently named. At the junction V is shortened by 6 bases and J by 0 bases, with 11 bases in between. The CDR3 covers 15 residues, taking in both the cysteine and the phenylalanine. Kept here is only the CDR3 DNA, which spans 45 bases and is read in frame from base 1. The germline V gene encodes CDR1 SEHNR and CDR2 FQNEAQ (reference sequence).